Listed below are T cell receptor beta chains from one sample, sequenced in a study of shared clonotypes between healthy human individuals. Data came from immunoSEQ multiplex PCR; TCRdb stores just in-frame clones and leaves some out. The table includes 2 million to 2.5 million clones, about 93% detected once. Sequenced sample: naive CD8+ T cells from PBMCs. The receptors shown here come from a man aged 18 to 30 in good health. Some clones in this sample may be carry-over from other donors' samples. CDR3s include the opening cysteine and the closing phenylalanine or tryptophan. The D gene is left open where the match is weak. Clone size appears in some rows only: once, few, many, or a class for an expanded clone.

TRBV5-1,.,TRBJ2-7,TRBD1,CASSDATGVLGEQYF,TGCGCCAGCAGCGATGCGACAGGGGTACTGGGCGAGCAGTACTTC
TRBV19,.,TRBJ2-1,.,CASTLPGPRRPNEQFF,TGTGCCAGTACCCTCCCCGGTCCCCGTCGTCCCAATGAGCAGTTCTTC
TRBV4-1,.,TRBJ2-7,.,CASSQDRSYEQYF,TGCGCCAGCAGCCAGGACAGATCCTACGAGCAGTACTTC
TRBV10-3,.,TRBJ2-7,.,CAISESSRARYEQYF,TGTGCCATCAGTGAGTCCAGCAGGGCCCGCTACGAGCAGTACTTC
TRBV4-1,.,TRBJ2-5,.,CASSQRAPQETQYF,TGCGCCAGCAGCCAACGTGCACCCCAAGAGACCCAGTACTTC
TRBV29-1,.,TRBJ1-2,.,CSVGYAGPKTSGYTF,TGCAGCGTGGGATACGCGGGACCTAAAACCAGCGGCTACACCTTC
TRBV7-9,.,TRBJ2-3,TRBD2,CASSLLAGGPPDTQYF,TGTGCCAGCAGCTTATTAGCGGGAGGGCCCCCAGATACGCAGTATTTT
TRBV15,.,TRBJ2-7,TRBD2,CATSWTSGASEQYF,TGTGCCACCAGCTGGACTAGCGGAGCCTCCGAGCAGTACTTC
TRBV19,once,TRBJ2-7,TRBD2,CASSIPWLAGGPYSYEQYF,TGTGCCAGTAGTATACCTTGGCTAGCGGGAGGGCCATACTCCTACGAGCAGTACTTC
TRBV28,.,TRBJ2-3,.,CASSHRAEAADTQYF,TGTGCCAGCAGCCATAGGGCGGAGGCCGCAGATACGCAGTATTTT
TRBV28,.,TRBJ2-2,TRBD2,CASSLWSDSGTGTGELFF,TGTGCCAGCAGTTTATGGTCGGATAGCGGGACCGGCACCGGGGAGCTGTTTTTT
TRBV29-1,.,TRBJ2-2,TRBD2,CSVRVGGTGELFF,TGCAGCGTTCGGGTGGGAGGGACCGGGGAGCTGTTTTTT
TRBV4-3,.,TRBJ2-7,TRBD2,CASSQDRLAGAGAYEQYF,TGCGCCAGCAGCCAAGATCGTCTAGCGGGAGCAGGAGCCTACGAGCAGTACTTC
TRBV4-1,.,TRBJ1-1,TRBD1,CASSHRTGGNTEAFF,TGCGCCAGCAGCCATCGGACAGGTGGGAACACTGAAGCTTTCTTT
TRBV5-1,.,TRBJ1-3,.,CASSPGVSGNTIYF,TGCGCCAGCAGCCCGGGAGTCTCTGGAAACACCATATATTTT
TRBV7-9,.,TRBJ2-3,.,CASSLLLGDTQYF,TGTGCCAGCAGCTTATTATTGGGAGATACGCAGTATTTT
TRBV11-2,.,TRBJ2-5,.,CASSLAYTGRQETQYF,TGTGCCAGCAGCTTAGCTTACACAGGGCGACAAGAGACCCAGTACTTC
TRBV9,.,TRBJ2-7,TRBD1,CASSATGQGSYEQYF,TGTGCCAGCAGCGCTACCGGACAGGGCTCCTACGAGCAGTACTTC
TRBV9,.,TRBJ2-2,TRBD2,CASSAPRGGVSNTGELFF,TGTGCCAGCAGCGCCCCCCGGGGGGGGGTATCGAACACCGGGGAGCTGTTTTTT
TRBV5-4,.,TRBJ2-7,.,CASSLIGADEQYF,TGTGCCAGCAGCTTGATCGGGGCAGACGAGCAGTACTTC
TRBV30,.,TRBJ1-5,TRBD1,CAWDGVGQGGNQPQHF,TGTGCCTGGGACGGCGTGGGACAGGGGGGCAATCAGCCCCAGCATTTT
TRBV9,.,TRBJ1-1,TRBD1,CASSARQGSEAFF,TGTGCCAGCAGCGCCCGACAGGGGTCTGAAGCTTTCTTT
TRBV7-9,.,TRBJ2-1,.,CASSLRSDRPYNEQFF,TGTGCCAGCAGCTTACGAAGCGACAGGCCCTACAATGAGCAGTTCTTC
TRBV2,.,TRBJ1-2,.,CASSESFFYGYTF,TGTGCCAGCAGTGAGTCCTTTTTCTATGGCTACACCTTC
TRBV28,.,TRBJ1-1,TRBD1,CASRRDRRNTEAFF,TGTGCCAGCAGACGGGACAGGAGGAACACTGAAGCTTTCTTT
TRBV25-1,.,TRBJ1-2,.,CASSVPGLSHNYGYTF,TGTGCCAGCAGTGTCCCGGGGCTAAGCCACAACTATGGCTACACCTTC
TRBV9,once,TRBJ2-4,TRBD2,CASSPYGGTSNIQYF,TGTGCCAGCAGCCCCTATGGGGGGACTAGCAACATTCAGTACTTC
TRBV4-3,.,TRBJ2-1,TRBD2,CASSQDVEREMVFDEQFF,TGCGCCAGCAGCCAAGATGTCGAGCGGGAGATGGTTTTCGATGAGCAGTTCTTC
TRBV6-5,.,TRBJ1-2,TRBD1,CASSPTGIGYTF,TGTGCCAGCAGTCCGACAGGGATAGGCTACACCTTC